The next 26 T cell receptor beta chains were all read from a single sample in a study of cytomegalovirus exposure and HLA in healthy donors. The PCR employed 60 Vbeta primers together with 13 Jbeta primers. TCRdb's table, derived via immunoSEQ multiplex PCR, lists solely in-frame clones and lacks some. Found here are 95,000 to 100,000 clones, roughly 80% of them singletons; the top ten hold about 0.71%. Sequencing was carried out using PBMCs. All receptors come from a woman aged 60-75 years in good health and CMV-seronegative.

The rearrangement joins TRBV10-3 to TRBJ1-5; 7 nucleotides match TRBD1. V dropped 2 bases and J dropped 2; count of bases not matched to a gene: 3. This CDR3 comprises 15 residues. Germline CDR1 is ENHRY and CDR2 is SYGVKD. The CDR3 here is CAISEGDRGNQPQHF. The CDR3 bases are TGTGCCATCAGTGAGGGAGACAGGGGCAATCAGCCCCAGCATTTT.

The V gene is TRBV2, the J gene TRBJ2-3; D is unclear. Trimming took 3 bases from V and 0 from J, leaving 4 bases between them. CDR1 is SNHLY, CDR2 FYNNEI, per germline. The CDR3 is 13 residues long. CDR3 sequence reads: CASSEASTDTQYF. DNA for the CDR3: TGTGCCAGCAGTGAGGCCAGCACAGATACGCAGTATTTT.

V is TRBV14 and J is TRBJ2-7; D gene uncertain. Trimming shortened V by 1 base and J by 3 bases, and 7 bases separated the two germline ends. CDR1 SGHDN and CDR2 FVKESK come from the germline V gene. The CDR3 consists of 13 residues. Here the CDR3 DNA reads TGTGCCAGCAGCCAAGTGTACAGCTACGAGCAGTACTTC. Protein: CASSQVYSYEQYF.

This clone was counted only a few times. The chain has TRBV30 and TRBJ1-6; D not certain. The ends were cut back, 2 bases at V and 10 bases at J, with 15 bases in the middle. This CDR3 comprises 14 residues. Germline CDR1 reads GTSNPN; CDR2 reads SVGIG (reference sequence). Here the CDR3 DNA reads TGTGCCTGGAGTCTTGGGTTAAGCGGGTCACCCCTCCACTTT. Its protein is CAWSLGLSGSPLHF.

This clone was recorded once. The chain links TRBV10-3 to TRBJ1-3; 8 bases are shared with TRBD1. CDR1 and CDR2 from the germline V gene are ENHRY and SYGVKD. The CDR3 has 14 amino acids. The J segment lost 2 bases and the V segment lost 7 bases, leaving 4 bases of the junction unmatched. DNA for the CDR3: TGTGCCATCAACCCGACAGGGGCTGGAAACACCATATATTTT. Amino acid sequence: CAINPTGAGNTIYF.

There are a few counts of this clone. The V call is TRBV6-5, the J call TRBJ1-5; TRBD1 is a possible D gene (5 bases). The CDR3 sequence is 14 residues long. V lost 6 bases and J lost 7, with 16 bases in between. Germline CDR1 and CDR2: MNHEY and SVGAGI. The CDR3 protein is CASRSWQGGQPQHF. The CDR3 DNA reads TGTGCCAGCAGAAGCTGGCAGGGAGGACAGCCCCAGCATTTT.

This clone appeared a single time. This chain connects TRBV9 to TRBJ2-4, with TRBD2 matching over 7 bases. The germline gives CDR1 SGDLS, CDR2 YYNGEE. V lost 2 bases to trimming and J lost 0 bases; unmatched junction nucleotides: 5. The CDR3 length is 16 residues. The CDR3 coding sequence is TGTGCCAGCAGCGTGGGGGAGGGAATAGCCAAAAACATTCAGTACTTC. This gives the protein CASSVGEGIAKNIQYF.

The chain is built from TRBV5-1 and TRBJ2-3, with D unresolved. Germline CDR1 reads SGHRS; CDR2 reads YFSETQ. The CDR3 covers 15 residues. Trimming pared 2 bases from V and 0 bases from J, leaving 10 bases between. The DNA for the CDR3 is TGCGCCAGCAGCTTTGACAATCCTAGCACAGATACGCAGTATTTT. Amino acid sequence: CASSFDNPSTDTQYF.

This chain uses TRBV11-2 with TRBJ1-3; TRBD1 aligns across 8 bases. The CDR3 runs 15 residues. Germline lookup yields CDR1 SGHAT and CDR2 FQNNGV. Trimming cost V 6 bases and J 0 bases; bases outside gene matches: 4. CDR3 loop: CASRPTGGSGNTIYF. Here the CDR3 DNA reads TGTGCCAGCAGGCCCACAGGGGGCTCTGGAAACACCATATATTTT. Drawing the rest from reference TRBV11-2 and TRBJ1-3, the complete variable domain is EAGVAQSPRYKIIEKRQSVAFWCNPISGHATLYWYQQILGQGPKLLIQFQNNGVVDDSQLPKDRFSAERLKGVDSTLKIQPAKLEDSAVYLCASRPTGGSGNTIYFGEGSWLTVV.

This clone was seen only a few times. The CDR3 reads CASSVTPYNEQFF. DNA for the CDR3: TGTGCCAGCAGCGTAACACCTTACAATGAGCAGTTCTTC. J is TRBJ2-1 and V is TRBV9; D unresolved. Per germline, CDR1 SGDLS and CDR2 YYNGEE. The V gene lost 1 base and the J gene lost 4 bases, with 6 bases spanning the gap. The CDR3 loop spans 13 amino acids.

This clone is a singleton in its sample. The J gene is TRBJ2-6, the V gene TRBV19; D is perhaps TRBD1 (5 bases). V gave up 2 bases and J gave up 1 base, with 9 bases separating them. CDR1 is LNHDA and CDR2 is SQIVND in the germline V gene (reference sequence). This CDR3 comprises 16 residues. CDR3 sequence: CASSIRRQSGANVLTF. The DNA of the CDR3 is TGTGCCAGTAGTATAAGGCGACAGTCTGGGGCCAACGTCCTGACTTTC.

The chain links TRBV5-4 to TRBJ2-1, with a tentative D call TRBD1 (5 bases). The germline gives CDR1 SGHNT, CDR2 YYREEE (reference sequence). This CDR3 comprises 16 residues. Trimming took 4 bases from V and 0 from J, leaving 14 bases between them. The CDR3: CASSPSVDSSYNEQFF. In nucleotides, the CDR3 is TGTGCCAGCAGCCCTTCCGTAGACAGCTCCTACAATGAGCAGTTCTTC.

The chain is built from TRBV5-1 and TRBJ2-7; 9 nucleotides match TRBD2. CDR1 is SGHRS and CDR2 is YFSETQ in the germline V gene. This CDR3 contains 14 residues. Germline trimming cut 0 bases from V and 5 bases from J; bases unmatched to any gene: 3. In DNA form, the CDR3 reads TGCGCCAGCAGCTTGGCCAGCGGGGGGAACGAGCAGTACTTC. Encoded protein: CASSLASGGNEQYF. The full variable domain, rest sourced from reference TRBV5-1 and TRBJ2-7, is KAGVTQTPRYLIKTRGQQVTLSCSPISGHRSVSWYQQTPGQGLQFLFEYFSETQRNKGNFPGRFSGRQFSNSRSEMNVSTLELGDSALYLCASSLASGGNEQYFGPGTRLTVT.

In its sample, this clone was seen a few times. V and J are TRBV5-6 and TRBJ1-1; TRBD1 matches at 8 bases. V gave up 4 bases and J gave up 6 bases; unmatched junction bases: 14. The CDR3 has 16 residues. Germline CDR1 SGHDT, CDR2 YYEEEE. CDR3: CASSIRGTGLGAEAFF. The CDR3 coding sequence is TGTGCCAGCAGCATCAGGGGGACAGGCCTAGGGGCTGAAGCTTTCTTT.

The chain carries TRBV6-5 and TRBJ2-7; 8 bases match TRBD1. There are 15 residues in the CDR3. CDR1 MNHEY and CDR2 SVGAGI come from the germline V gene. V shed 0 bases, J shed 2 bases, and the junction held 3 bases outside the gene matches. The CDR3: CASSYSKQGAYEQYF. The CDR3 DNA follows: TGTGCCAGCAGTTACTCGAAACAGGGGGCCTACGAGCAGTACTTC.

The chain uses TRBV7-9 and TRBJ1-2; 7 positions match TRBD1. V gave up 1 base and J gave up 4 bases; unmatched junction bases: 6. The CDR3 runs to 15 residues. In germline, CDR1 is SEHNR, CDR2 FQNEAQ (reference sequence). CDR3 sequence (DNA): TGTGCCAGCAGCTTAGACCCCGCAGGGGGCTATGGCTACACCTTC. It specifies CASSLDPAGGYGYTF. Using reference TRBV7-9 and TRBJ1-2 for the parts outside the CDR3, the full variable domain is DTGVSQNPRHKITKRGQNVTFRCDPISEHNRLYWYRQTLGQGPEFLTYFQNEAQLEKSRLLSDRFSAERPKGSFSTLEIQRTEQGDSAMYLCASSLDPAGGYGYTFGSGTRLTVV.

CDR3 region: CASSSGGPSYNEQFF. The CDR3, as DNA: TGTGCCAGCAGCTCCGGGGGGCCCTCCTACAATGAGCAGTTCTTC. The chain employs TRBV5-4 and TRBJ2-1, with D perhaps TRBD2 (7 bases). CDR1 and CDR2 (germline): SGHNT, YYREEE (reference sequence). V was shortened by 3 bases and J by 0 bases, with 10 bases between the two germline ends. This CDR3 comprises 15 residues.

Here the CDR3 reads CASSQAGRSNIQYF. CDR3 nucleotide sequence: TGCGCCAGCAGCCAAGCGGGTCGGTCAAACATTCAGTACTTC. The gene calls are TRBV4-1 and TRBJ2-4; no clear D gene. The CDR3 is 14 amino acids. The germline V gene encodes CDR1 MGHRA and CDR2 YSYEKL. V was shortened by 1 base and J by 6 bases, with 10 bases between the two germline ends.

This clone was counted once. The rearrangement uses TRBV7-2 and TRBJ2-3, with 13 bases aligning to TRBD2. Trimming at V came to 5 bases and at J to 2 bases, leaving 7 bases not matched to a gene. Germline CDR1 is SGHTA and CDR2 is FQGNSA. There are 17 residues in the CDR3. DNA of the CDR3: TGTGCCAGCAGCCCGAGACTAGCGGGGGGTTACACAGATACGCAGTATTTT. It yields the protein CASSPRLAGGYTDTQYF. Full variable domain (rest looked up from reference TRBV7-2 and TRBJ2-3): GAGVSQSPSNKVTEKGKDVELRCDPISGHTALYWYRQSLGQGLEFLIYFQGNSAPDKSGLPSDRFSAERTGGSVSTLTIQRTQQEDSAVYLCASSPRLAGGYTDTQYFGPGTRLTVL.

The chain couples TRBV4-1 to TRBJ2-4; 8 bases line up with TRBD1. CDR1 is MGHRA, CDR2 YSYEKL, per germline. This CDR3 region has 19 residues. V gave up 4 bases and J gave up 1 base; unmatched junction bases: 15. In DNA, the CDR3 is TGCGCCAGCAGCCCCGGGACCCCCTCGCAGGGGGCGGCCAAAAACATTCAGTACTTC. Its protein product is CASSPGTPSQGAAKNIQYF.

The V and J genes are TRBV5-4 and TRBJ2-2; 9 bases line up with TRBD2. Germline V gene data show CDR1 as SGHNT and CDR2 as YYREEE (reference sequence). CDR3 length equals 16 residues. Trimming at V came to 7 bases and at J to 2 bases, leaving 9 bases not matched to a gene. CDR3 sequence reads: CASHRRGGANTGELFF. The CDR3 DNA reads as TGTGCCAGCCATCGGCGGGGGGGCGCAAACACCGGGGAGCTGTTTTTT.

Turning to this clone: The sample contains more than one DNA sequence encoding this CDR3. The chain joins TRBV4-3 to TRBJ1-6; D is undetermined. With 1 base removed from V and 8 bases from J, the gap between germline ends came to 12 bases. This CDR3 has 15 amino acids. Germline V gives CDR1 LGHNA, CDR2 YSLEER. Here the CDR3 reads CASSQVAGGDSPLHF. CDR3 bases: TGCGCCAGCAGCCAAGTAGCAGGAGGCGATTCACCCCTCCACTTT.

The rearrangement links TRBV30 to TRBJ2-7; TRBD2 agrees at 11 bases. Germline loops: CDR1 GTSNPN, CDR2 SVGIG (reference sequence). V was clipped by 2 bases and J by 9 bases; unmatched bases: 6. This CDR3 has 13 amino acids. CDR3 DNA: TGTGCCTGGAGTCGAACTAGCGGGAGCGGGCAGTACTTC. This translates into CAWSRTSGSGQYF.

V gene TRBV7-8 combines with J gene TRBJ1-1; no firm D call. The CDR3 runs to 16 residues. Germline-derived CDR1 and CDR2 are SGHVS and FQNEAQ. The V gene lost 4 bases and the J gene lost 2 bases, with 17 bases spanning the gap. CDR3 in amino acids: CASSSVPRDRNTEAFF. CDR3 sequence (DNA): TGTGCCAGCAGCTCTGTTCCCCGGGATAGAAACACTGAAGCTTTCTTT.

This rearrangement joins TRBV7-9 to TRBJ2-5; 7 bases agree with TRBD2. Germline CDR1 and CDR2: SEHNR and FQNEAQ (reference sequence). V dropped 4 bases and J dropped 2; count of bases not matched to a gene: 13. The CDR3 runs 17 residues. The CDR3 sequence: CASSYPARGGVQETQYF. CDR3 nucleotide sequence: TGTGCCAGCAGCTACCCAGCCCGGGGAGGGGTACAAGAGACCCAGTACTTC.

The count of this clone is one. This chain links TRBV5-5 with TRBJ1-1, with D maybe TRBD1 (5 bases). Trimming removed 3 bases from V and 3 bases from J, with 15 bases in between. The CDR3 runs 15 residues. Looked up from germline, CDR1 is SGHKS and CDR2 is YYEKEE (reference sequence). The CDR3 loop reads CASSWGAAGDTEAFF. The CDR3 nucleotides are TGTGCCAGCAGCTGGGGAGCGGCGGGGGACACTGAAGCTTTCTTT.